The 27 T cell receptor beta chains below all came from one sample that was sequenced in a study of T-cell memory formation after mild COVID-19. From the 5' RACE reads, TCRdb called clonotypes with MiXCR, one entry per CDR3 protein. The sample gives 350,000 to 400,000 distinct CDR3 sequences, roughly 14% of which show up once; about 20% is in the top ten. Sample: PBMCs or a T cell subset sorted from them (not recorded which). The origin of the receptors is a man between 18 and 35 years old who had mild COVID-19 (a few samples of this study predate the infection). Cell type and time point are not known.

This chain links TRBV6-5 with TRBJ2-1; possibly TRBD1 for D (6 bases). This CDR3 comprises 16 residues. CDR1 MNHEY and CDR2 SVGAGI come from the germline V gene. Trimming took 4 bases from V and 6 from J, leaving 19 bases between them. This CDR3 is CASSSLRDIVPNEQFF. The CDR3 DNA is TGTGCCAGCAGTTCACTCCGGGACATAGTACCCAATGAGCAGTTCTTC.

The chain is built from TRBV29-1 and TRBJ1-2; D remains unclear. The germline CDR1 and CDR2 sequences are SQVTM and ANQGSEA. V lost 0 bases and J lost 5, with 10 bases in between. This CDR3 region has 13 residues. The DNA of the CDR3 is TGCAGCGTTGAAGATCGACGGATATATGGCTACACCTTC. Translation: CSVEDRRIYGYTF.

This clonotype came up a few times. The gene calls are TRBV5-1 and TRBJ2-7; TRBD1 aligns across 8 bases. Germline trimming cut 4 bases from V and 2 bases from J; bases unmatched to any gene: 8. The CDR3 is made up of 15 amino acids. CDR1 and CDR2 from the germline V gene are SGHRS and YFSETQ. The CDR3 DNA follows: TGCGCCAGCAGCCTGAGCGGACAGGGCACCTACGAGCAGTACTTC. Protein product: CASSLSGQGTYEQYF.

This clonotype occurred once. The chain links TRBV7-8 to TRBJ1-1, with D hard to call. This CDR3 spans 13 amino acids. With 0 bases removed from V and 11 bases from J, the gap between germline ends came to 13 bases. The germline gives CDR1 SGHVS, CDR2 FQNEAQ. CDR3 DNA sequence: TGTGCCAGCAGCTTAGCGAAAAGGACCAGGGCTTTCTTT. It specifies CASSLAKRTRAFF.

J is TRBJ2-2 and V is TRBV4-1; D is uncertain. The germline V gene encodes CDR1 MGHRA and CDR2 YSYEKL. The ends were cut back, 5 bases at V and 4 bases at J, with 17 bases in the middle. This CDR3 contains 16 residues. Here the CDR3 reads CASSLSLGSATGELFF. The CDR3 region has the DNA TGCGCCAGCAGCTTATCTTTGGGGTCGGCCACCGGGGAGCTGTTTTTT.

The rearrangement joins TRBV18 to TRBJ1-5, with a weak D call TRBD1 (6 bases). Trimming pared 4 bases from V and 0 bases from J, leaving 7 bases between. Germline values: CDR1 KGHSH, CDR2 LQKENI. The length of the CDR3 is 14 residues. CDR3 residues: CASSRQDSNQPQHF. The DNA for the CDR3 is TGTGCCAGCTCACGACAGGATAGCAATCAGCCCCAGCATTTT.

The DNA for the CDR3 is TGTGCTAGTGGTTTCTTCAGGTCCTACTACGAGCAGTACTTC. It translates to CASGFFRSYYEQYF. The chain joins TRBV12-5 to TRBJ2-7; D is undetermined. Germline CDR1 is LGHNT and CDR2 is FRNRAP. The ends were cut back, 3 bases at V and 3 bases at J, with 12 bases in the middle. The length of the CDR3 is 14 residues. The variable domain in full, completed from reference TRBV12-5 and TRBJ2-7, reads DARVTQTPRHKVTEMGQEVTMRCQPILGHNTVFWYRQTMMQGLELLAYFRNRAPLDDSGMPKDRFSAEMPDATLATLKIQPSEPRDSAVYFCASGFFRSYYEQYFGPGTRLTVT.

The DNA of the CDR3 is TGTGCCAGCAGTGTGTCAGGGGCGCCTGGAAACACCATATATTTT. This codes for CASSVSGAPGNTIYF. This rearrangement joins TRBV2 to TRBJ1-3; perhaps TRBD1 as D (6 bases). The CDR3 runs to 15 residues. V was clipped by 4 bases and J by 2 bases, with 12 bases between them. The germline CDR1 and CDR2 sequences are SNHLY and FYNNEI.

V and J are TRBV18 and TRBJ2-3; D is perhaps TRBD1 (6 bases). Germline-derived CDR1 and CDR2 are KGHSH and LQKENI. V was clipped by 3 bases and J by 0 bases, with 16 bases between them. The CDR3 contains 17 residues. The CDR3 DNA reads as TGTGCCAGCTCACCTTTTGCAGGGGCGGTGAGCACAGATACGCAGTATTTT. This encodes CASSPFAGAVSTDTQYF.

The gene calls are TRBV18 and TRBJ2-3; D may match TRBD1 or TRBD2 (5 bases each). V lost 6 bases and J lost 2, with 21 bases in between. CDR1 and CDR2 (germline): KGHSH, LQKENI. This CDR3 contains 17 residues. For the CDR3, the DNA is TGTGCCAGCTCCCCCGTGGGGGATAGCAATTCCACAGATACGCAGTATTTT. This translates into CASSPVGDSNSTDTQYF.

This clonotype occurred a few times. J is TRBJ2-3 and V is TRBV5-1; 8 positions agree with TRBD1. This CDR3 comprises 14 residues. The germline V gene has CDR1 SGHRS and CDR2 YFSETQ. J gave up 4 bases and V 2 bases, and 3 bases lay outside the gene matches. DNA of the CDR3: TGCGCCAGCAGCTTACAGGGGGTCGCAGATACGCAGTATTTT. Its protein product is CASSLQGVADTQYF.

This clonotype occurred once. This rearrangement joins TRBV20-1 to TRBJ2-3; D not certain. The CDR3 sequence is 15 residues long. The germline V gene encodes CDR1 DFQATT and CDR2 SNEGSKA (reference sequence). Deletions cut 6 bases from V and 0 bases from J, with 16 bases between. This CDR3 reads CSAEPRADSTDTQYF. The CDR3 DNA sequence: TGCAGTGCAGAACCCCGGGCAGACAGCACAGATACGCAGTATTTT.

This clonotype was seen at least ten times. The gene calls are TRBV5-4 and TRBJ2-1; 8 bases fit TRBD2. The length of the CDR3 is 14 residues. Trimming cost V 3 bases and J 5 bases; bases outside gene matches: 4. Germline CDR1 reads SGHNT; CDR2 reads YYREEE (reference sequence). The CDR3 spells CASSWVAGNNEQFF. CDR3 sequence (DNA): TGTGCCAGCAGCTGGGTAGCGGGGAACAATGAGCAGTTCTTC.

In its sample, this clonotype was seen a few times. The chain links TRBV12-3 or TRBV12-4 to TRBJ1-5; a weak D match, TRBD1 (5 bases). CDR3 size: 15 residues. Trimming left V 1 base short and J 6 bases short, with 13 bases between. The CDR3 DNA is TGTGCCAGCAGTTTAGATTTGGACAAAAGTCAGCCCCAGCATTTT. The encoded protein is CASSLDLDKSQPQHF.

In this sample, this clonotype turned up a few times. The chain joins TRBV7-9 to TRBJ2-2; perhaps TRBD2 as D (6 bases). The CDR3 spans 17 residues. CDR1 is SEHNR and CDR2 is FQNEAQ in the germline V gene (reference sequence). V lost 0 bases and J lost 1, with 12 bases in between. CDR3 sequence reads: CASSLARGAENTGELFF. DNA for the CDR3: TGTGCCAGCAGCTTAGCCCGCGGGGCTGAGAACACCGGGGAGCTGTTTTTT.

The genes are TRBV9 and TRBJ1-3; 7 bases map to TRBD1. With 3 bases clipped from V and 0 bases from J, the junction kept 6 bases outside the gene matches. The CDR3 has 16 amino acids. Germline loops: CDR1 SGDLS, CDR2 YYNGEE. CDR3 sequence (DNA): TGTGCCAGCAGCGAATACGCAGGGGGCTCTGGAAACACCATATATTTT. It is translated as CASSEYAGGSGNTIYF.

The CDR3 loop is CASSPPGLGFTGELFF. The CDR3, as DNA: TGTGCCAGCTCACCACCAGGGCTGGGGTTCACCGGGGAGCTGTTTTTT. The rearrangement links TRBV18 to TRBJ2-2, with D hard to call. The CDR3 is made up of 16 amino acids. Germline V gene sequence: CDR1 KGHSH, CDR2 LQKENI. V was trimmed by 0 bases and J by 4 bases, leaving 12 bases between them.

Points on this clonotype: Relative to the germline gene, one junction end is altered; a read error may explain this. Here the CDR3 reads CARSSSQGNTEAFF. The CDR3 DNA sequence: TGCGCCAGAAGCTCCTCCCAGGGGAACACTGAAGCTTTCTTT. The chain combines TRBV5-1 with TRBJ1-1; D perhaps matches TRBD1 (5 bases). The CDR3 consists of 14 residues. Per the germline V gene, CDR1 is SGHRS and CDR2 is YFSETQ.

This sequence joins TRBV20-1 and TRBJ1-2; D perhaps matches TRBD1 (6 bases). Germline CDR1 is DFQATT and CDR2 is SNEGSKA (reference sequence). Trimming cost V 4 bases and J 1 base, with 13 bases left between them. This CDR3 comprises 14 residues. The CDR3 here is CSATGTLNNYGYTF. The CDR3 region has the DNA TGCAGTGCTACCGGGACACTGAATAACTATGGCTACACCTTC.

The chain has TRBV10-3 and TRBJ2-7, with TRBD1 identical over 10 bases. V was pared by 6 bases and J by 7 bases, with 12 bases of the junction left unmatched. The germline V gene has CDR1 ENHRY and CDR2 SYGVKD. CDR3 length equals 15 residues. For the CDR3, the DNA is TGTGCCATCAGCGAGGGCCGGGACAGGGGACGTGAGCAGTACTTC. Translation: CAISEGRDRGREQYF.

This clonotype was picked up many times. The chain uses TRBV4-3 and TRBJ2-3; 7 bases align to TRBD2. Looked up from germline, CDR1 is LGHNA and CDR2 is YSLEER. The CDR3 has 15 residues. V trimming: 7 bases; J trimming: 5 bases; junction bases outside the gene matches: 12. This CDR3 reads CASTRVAGVRDTQYF. In nucleotides, the CDR3 is TGCGCCAGCACGAGGGTGGCGGGGGTTAGAGATACGCAGTATTTT.

This chain links TRBV9 with TRBJ2-3, with 9 nucleotides matching TRBD1. This CDR3 contains 19 residues. The trim removed 3 bases at V and 4 bases at J, leaving 18 bases unmatched. Per the germline V gene, CDR1 is SGDLS and CDR2 is YYNGEE. CDR3 region: CASSAWPGQGTSDSDTQYF. In nucleotides, the CDR3 is TGTGCCAGCAGCGCCTGGCCGGGACAGGGTACGTCTGATTCAGATACGCAGTATTTT.

This clonotype came up a few times. The genes are TRBV20-1 and TRBJ2-1; 11 bases map to TRBD2. Germline CDR1 is DFQATT and CDR2 is SNEGSKA (reference sequence). The V segment lost 2 bases and the J segment 5 bases; nucleotides outside the gene matches: 8. This CDR3 comprises 16 residues. The CDR3 DNA is TGCAGTGCTAGACCCCGGACTAGCGGGCGGAACAATGAGCAGTTCTTC. Protein product: CSARPRTSGRNNEQFF.

This clonotype was found a few times. The V and J genes are TRBV4-3 and TRBJ1-4, with 10 bases that match TRBD1. The CDR3 is made up of 14 amino acids. The germline V gene encodes CDR1 LGHNA and CDR2 YSLEER. The junction had 4 bases not matched to a gene; V was cut back by 0 bases and J by 12 bases. The CDR3 reads CASSQDDRGLQLFF. The CDR3 DNA sequence: TGCGCCAGCAGCCAAGATGACAGGGGGCTGCAACTGTTTTTT.

This chain connects TRBV27 to TRBJ1-2; 11 bases fit TRBD1. The CDR3 consists of 13 residues. Germline CDR1 reads MNHEY; CDR2 reads SMNVEV (reference sequence). The junction had 3 bases not matched to a gene; V was cut back by 5 bases and J by 7 bases. CDR3 sequence (DNA): TGTGCCAGCAGTCCGGGACAGGGGGTTGGCTACACCTTC. This encodes CASSPGQGVGYTF.

This clonotype is a singleton in its sample. V usage is TRBV29-1 and J usage is TRBJ2-1; no reliable D call. The CDR3 extends over 14 amino acids. Trimming cost V 3 bases and J 7 bases, with 16 bases left between them. Germline CDR1 is SQVTM and CDR2 is ANQGSEA. CDR3 residues: CSVDRLGSGNEQFF. In nucleotides, the CDR3 is TGCAGCGTTGACAGGTTGGGTTCCGGGAATGAGCAGTTCTTC.

The V gene is TRBV4-1, the J gene TRBJ2-1; 7 bases agree with TRBD2. This CDR3 is 16 amino acids long. Germline CDR1 MGHRA, CDR2 YSYEKL. The ends lost 4 bases at V and 2 bases at J; junction bases unmatched: 8. The CDR3 coding sequence is TGCGCCAGCAGCCGGCTGGGGGGGTTGGCCTACAATGAGCAGTTCTTC. It encodes CASSRLGGLAYNEQFF.